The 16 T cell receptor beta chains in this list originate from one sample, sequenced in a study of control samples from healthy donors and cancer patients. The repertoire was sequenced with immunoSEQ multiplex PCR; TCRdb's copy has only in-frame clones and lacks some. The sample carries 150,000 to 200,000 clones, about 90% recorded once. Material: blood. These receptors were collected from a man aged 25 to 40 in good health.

The DNA for the CDR3 is TGTGCCAGCAGCCCAACGACAAGGACTAACTATGGCTACACCTTC. Its translation is CASSPTTRTNYGYTF. The genes are TRBV11-1 and TRBJ1-2; D gene unclear. This CDR3 comprises 15 residues. Germline CDR1 SGHAT, CDR2 FQDESV (reference sequence). Between the trimmed V and J ends, which lost 5 bases and 0 bases, there was a span of 13 bases.

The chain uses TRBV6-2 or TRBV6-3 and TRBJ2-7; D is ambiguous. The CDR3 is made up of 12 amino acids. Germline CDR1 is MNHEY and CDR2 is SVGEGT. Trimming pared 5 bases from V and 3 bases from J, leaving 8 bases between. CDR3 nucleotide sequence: TGTGCCAGCAGTACCGTACTCTACGAGCAGTACTTC. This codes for CASSTVLYEQYF.

CDR3: CATRRGQTYEQYF. CDR3 DNA: TGTGCCACCCGGCGGGGGCAAACCTACGAGCAGTACTTC. This chain links TRBV19 with TRBJ2-7, with D possibly TRBD2 on 7 matching bases. Trimming cost V 10 bases and J 2 bases, with 15 bases left between them. This CDR3 region has 13 residues. Germline V lookup: CDR1 LNHDA, CDR2 SQIVND (reference sequence).

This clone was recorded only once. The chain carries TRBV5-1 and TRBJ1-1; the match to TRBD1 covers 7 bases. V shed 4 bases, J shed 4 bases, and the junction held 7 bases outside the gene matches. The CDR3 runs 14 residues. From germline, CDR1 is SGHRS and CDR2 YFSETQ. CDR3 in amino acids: CASSIDRVGTEAFF. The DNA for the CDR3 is TGCGCCAGCAGCATCGACAGGGTGGGCACTGAAGCTTTCTTT.

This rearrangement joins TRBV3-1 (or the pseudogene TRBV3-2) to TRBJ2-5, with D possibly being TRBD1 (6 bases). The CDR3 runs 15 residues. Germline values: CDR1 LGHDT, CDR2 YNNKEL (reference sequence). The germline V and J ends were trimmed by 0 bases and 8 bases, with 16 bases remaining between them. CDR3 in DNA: TGTGCCAGCAGCCAAGACGGCGGGCGAGGGGGAACCCAGTACTTC. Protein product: CASSQDGGRGGTQYF.

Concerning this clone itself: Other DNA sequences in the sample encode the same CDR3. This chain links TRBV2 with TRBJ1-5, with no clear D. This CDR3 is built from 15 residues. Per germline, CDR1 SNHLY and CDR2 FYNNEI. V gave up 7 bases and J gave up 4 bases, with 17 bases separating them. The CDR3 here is CASTPLAARNQPQHF. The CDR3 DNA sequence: TGTGCCAGCACCCCCTTAGCCGCCCGTAATCAGCCCCAGCATTTT.

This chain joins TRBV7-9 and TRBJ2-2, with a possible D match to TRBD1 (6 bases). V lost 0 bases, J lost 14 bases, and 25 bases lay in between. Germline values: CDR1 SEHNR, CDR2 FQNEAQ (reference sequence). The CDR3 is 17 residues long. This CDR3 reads CASSLALPNRDKEVLFF. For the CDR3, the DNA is TGTGCCAGCAGCTTAGCCCTTCCTAACCGGGACAAGGAAGTACTGTTTTTT.

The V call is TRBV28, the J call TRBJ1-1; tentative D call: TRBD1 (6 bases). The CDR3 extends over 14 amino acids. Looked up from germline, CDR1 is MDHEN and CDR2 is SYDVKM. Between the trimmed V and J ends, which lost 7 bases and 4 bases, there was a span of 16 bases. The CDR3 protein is CASTAQGSGTEAFF. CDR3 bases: TGTGCCAGCACCGCACAGGGAAGCGGCACTGAAGCTTTCTTT.

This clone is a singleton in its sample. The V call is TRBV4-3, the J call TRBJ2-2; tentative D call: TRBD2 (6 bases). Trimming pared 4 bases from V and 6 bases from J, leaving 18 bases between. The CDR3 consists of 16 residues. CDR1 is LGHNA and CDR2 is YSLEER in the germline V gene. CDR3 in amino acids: CASSRGAQSGSGELFF. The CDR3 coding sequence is TGCGCCAGCAGCCGGGGAGCCCAGAGCGGGTCCGGGGAGCTGTTTTTT.

The CDR3 DNA is TGTGCCAGCAGCGTTGAGGACAGAATGAACACTGAAGCTTTCTTT. Its protein product is CASSVEDRMNTEAFF. The chain recombines TRBV5-4 with TRBJ1-1; a possible D gene is TRBD1 (6 bases). Germline CDR1 and CDR2: SGHNT and YYREEE (reference sequence). The V and J ends lost 4 bases and 0 bases respectively, with 13 bases between them. The CDR3 has 15 residues.

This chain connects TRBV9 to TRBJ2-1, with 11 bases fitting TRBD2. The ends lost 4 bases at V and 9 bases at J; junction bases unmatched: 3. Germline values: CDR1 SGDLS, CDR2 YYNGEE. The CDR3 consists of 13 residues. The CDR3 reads CASSLAGGSEQFF. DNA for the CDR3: TGTGCCAGCAGCTTAGCGGGAGGGAGTGAGCAGTTCTTC.

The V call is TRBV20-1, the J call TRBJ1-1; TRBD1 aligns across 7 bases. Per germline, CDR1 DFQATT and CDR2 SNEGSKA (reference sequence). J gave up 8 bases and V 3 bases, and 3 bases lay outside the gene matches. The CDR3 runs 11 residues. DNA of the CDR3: TGCAGTGCTAGGACAGGGCCCGAAGCTTTCTTT. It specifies CSARTGPEAFF.

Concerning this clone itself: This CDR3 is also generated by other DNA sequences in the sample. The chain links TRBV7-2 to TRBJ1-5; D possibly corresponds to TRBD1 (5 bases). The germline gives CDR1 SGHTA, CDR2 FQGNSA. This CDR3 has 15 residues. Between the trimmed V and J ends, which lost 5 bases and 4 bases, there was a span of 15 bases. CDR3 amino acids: CASSLGLGNNQPQHF. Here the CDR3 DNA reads TGTGCCAGCAGCCTGGGGCTAGGTAATAATCAGCCCCAGCATTTT.

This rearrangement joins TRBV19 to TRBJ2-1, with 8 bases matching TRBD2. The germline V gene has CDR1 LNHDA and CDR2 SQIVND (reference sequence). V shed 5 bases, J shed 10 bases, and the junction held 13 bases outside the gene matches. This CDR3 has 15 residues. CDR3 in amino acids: CASSFSAGGLTEQFF. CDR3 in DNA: TGTGCCAGTAGTTTCTCGGCGGGGGGTCTTACCGAGCAGTTCTTC.

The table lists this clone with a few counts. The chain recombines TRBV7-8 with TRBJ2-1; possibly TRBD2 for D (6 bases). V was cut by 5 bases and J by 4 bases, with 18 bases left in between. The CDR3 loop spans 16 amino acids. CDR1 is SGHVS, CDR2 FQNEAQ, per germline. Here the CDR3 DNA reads TGTGCCAGCAGCCTCTCCTTGGGGGGATCTTACAATGAGCAGTTCTTC. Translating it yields CASSLSLGGSYNEQFF.

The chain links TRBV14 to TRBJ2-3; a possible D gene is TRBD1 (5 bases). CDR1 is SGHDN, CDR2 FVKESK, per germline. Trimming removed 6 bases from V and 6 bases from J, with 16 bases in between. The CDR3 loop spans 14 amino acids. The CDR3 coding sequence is TGTGCCAGCAGGAAGGCGACAGTCACCGATACGCAGTATTTT. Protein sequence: CASRKATVTDTQYF.